This TCR beta chain was captured in a study of CD8+ T cells in alopecia areata. Study overall: Tofacitinib treatment spanned 6 to 18 months, with 6 months off drug afterward.

RNA, once extracted, was reverse transcribed into cDNA for use as the sequencing template. TCRdb's copy holds only in-frame clones and misses some; the assay was immunoSEQ multiplex PCR. The table records fewer than 150,000 clones, 80% to 90% of them present only once. Treatment specified: oral pan-JAK inhibitor, 5-10 mg twice daily. Alopecia areata patients provided lesional scalp punch biopsies and peripheral blood, both collected for the study. The length of the CDR3 is 13 residues. V was cut by 9 bases and J by 3 bases, with 15 bases left in between. The germline CDR1 and CDR2 sequences are LGHNA and YSLEER.

This specimen consisted of CD8+ T cells sorted from blood, obtained at week 4, from a patient treated with tofacitinib. V is TRBV4-3 and J is TRBJ2-7; possible D gene TRBD1, 6 bases. The sequence was obtained from a human donor with alopecia areata. The CDR3 coding sequence is TGCGCCAGTTCGCAGGGGAAGGACTACGAGCAGTACTTC. Protein sequence: CASSQGKDYEQYF.